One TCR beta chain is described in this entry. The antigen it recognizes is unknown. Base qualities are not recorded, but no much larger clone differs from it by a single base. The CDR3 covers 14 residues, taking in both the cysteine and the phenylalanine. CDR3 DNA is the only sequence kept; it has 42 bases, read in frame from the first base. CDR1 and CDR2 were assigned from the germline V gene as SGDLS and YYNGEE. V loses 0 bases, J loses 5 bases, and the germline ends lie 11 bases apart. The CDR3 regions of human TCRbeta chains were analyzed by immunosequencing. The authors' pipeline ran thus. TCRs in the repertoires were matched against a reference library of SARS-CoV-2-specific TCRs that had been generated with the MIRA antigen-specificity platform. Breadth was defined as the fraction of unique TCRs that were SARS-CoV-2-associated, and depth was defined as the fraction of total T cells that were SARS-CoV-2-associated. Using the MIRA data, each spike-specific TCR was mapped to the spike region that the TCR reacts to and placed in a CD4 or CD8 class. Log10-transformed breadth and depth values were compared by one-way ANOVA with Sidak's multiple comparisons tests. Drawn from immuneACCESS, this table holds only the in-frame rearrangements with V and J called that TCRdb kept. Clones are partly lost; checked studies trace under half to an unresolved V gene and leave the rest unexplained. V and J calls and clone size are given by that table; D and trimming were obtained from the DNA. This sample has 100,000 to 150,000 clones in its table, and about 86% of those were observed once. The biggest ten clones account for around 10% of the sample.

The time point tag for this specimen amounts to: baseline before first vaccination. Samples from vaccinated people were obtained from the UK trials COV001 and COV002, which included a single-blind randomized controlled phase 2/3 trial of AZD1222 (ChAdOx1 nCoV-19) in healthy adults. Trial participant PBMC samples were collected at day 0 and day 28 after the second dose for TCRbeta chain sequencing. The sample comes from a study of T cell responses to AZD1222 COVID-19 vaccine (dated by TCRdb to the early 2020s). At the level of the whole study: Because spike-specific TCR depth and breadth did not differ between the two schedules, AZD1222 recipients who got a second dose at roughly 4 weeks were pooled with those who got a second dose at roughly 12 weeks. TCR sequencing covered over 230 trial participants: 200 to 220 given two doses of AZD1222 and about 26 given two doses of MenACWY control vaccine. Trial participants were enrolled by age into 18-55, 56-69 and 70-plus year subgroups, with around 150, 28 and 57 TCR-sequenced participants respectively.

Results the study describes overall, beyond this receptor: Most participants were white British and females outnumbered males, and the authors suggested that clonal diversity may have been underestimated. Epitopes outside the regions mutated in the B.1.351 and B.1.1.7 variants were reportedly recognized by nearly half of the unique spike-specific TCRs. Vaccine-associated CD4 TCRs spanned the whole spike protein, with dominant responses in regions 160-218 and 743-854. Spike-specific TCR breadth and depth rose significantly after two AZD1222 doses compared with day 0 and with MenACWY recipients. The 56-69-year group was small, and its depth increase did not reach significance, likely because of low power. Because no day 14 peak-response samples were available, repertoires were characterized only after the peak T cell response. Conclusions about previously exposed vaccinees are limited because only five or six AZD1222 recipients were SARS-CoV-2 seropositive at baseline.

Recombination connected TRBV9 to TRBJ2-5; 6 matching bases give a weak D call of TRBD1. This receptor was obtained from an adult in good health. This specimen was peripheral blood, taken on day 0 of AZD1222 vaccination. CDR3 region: CASSVGWGPETQYF. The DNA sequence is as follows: TGTGCCAGCAGCGTAGGTTGGGGGCCGGAGACCCAGTACTTC.